This is a list of T cell receptor beta chains from one sample in a study of T-cell reconstitution after alpha-beta-depleted transplantation in children. TCRdb ran MiXCR on the PCR reads and lists one entry per CDR3 protein. Counted here are around 440,000 distinct CDR3 sequences, 15% to 20% occurring once; the ten biggest clones make up about 32%. Sequenced here: PBMCs, mostly from graft donor cells, sampled 360 days after TCRalphabeta/CD19-depleted stem cell transplant. The receptors come from a boy under three years old who had a stem cell transplant for Wiskott-Aldrich syndrome, so the T cells may come from the graft donor. Both conserved end residues are part of each CDR3. D genes are given only for firm matches. The listing skips clone size in some rows; elsewhere it reads once, few, many or a size class.

-	TRBJ2-7	TRBV18	-	TGTGCCAGCTCACCAGCCGGACTATTCTACGAGCAGTACTTC	CASSPAGLFYEQYF
many	TRBJ2-4	TRBV29-1	TRBD1	TGCAGCGCGATCGGACAGGGAAACATTCAGTACTTC	CSAIGQGNIQYF
-	TRBJ2-7	TRBV7-9	TRBD2	TGTGCCAGCAGCCTTAGCGGGACCGACTACGAGCAGTACTTC	CASSLSGTDYEQYF
few	TRBJ2-7	TRBV6-2/TRBV6-3	-	TGTGCCAGCAGTCTAACTTATGCACGGCCCTACGAGCAGTACTTC	CASSLTYARPYEQYF
-	TRBJ1-6	TRBV20-1	-	TGCAGTGCTAGTCGGGACTATAATTCACCCCTCCACTTT	CSASRDYNSPLHF
few	TRBJ2-2	TRBV20-1	-	TGCAGTGCTAGCGGTGGTCCCGGGGAGCTGTTTTTT	CSASGGPGELFF
few	TRBJ2-1	TRBV11-2	TRBD1	TGTGCCAGCAGCTTAGAAAGGTTGACAGGGGAGACCCGCAATGAGCAGTTCTTC	CASSLERLTGETRNEQFF
many	TRBJ2-4	TRBV12-3/TRBV12-4	-	TGTGCCAGCAGTTTACGGGGGACAGCCAAAAACATTCAGTACTTC	CASSLRGTAKNIQYF
few	TRBJ2-7	TRBV27	-	TGTGCCAGCAGTTTATATTCGGGGTCAGAGCAGTACTTC	CASSLYSGSEQYF
-	TRBJ2-6	TRBV4-3	-	TGCGCCAGCAGCCTCGCCTGGGGGGCGCTTGGGGCCAACGTCCTGACTTTC	CASSLAWGALGANVLTF
-	TRBJ2-1	TRBV7-9	-	TGTGCCAGCAGCTTACAGATGATCTCCTACAATGAGCAGTTCTTC	CASSLQMISYNEQFF
many	TRBJ2-7	TRBV7-2	-	TGTGCCAGCAGCCCCCCCTCCTACGAGCAGTACTTC	CASSPPSYEQYF
few	TRBJ2-5	TRBV2	-	TGTGCCAGGCAAGCGGGTCGACAAGAGACCCAGTACTTC	CARQAGRQETQYF
-	TRBJ1-5	TRBV19	-	TGTGCCAGTAGTATATCAGGGGGCAATCAGCCCCAGCATTTT	CASSISGGNQPQHF
-	TRBJ2-5	TRBV2	TRBD1	TGTGCCAGCAGCGACCTGACAGGGCAAGAGACCCAGTACTTC	CASSDLTGQETQYF
-	TRBJ2-4	TRBV15	TRBD2	TGTGCCACCAGCAGAGGACTAGCGGGGACCAAAAACATTCAGTACTTC	CATSRGLAGTKNIQYF
-	TRBJ1-6	TRBV5-5	-	TGTGCCAGCAGCCCTTTTAATTCACCCCTCCACTTT	CASSPFNSPLHF
-	TRBJ2-7	TRBV7-9	-	TGTGCCAGCAGCTTAGAGAGTTTAGGTCAGACCTACGAGCAGTACTTC	CASSLESLGQTYEQYF
-	TRBJ2-1	TRBV2	-	TGTGCCAGCAGTGAAGCGCTTCTTTGGGGTTCTGACAATGAGCAGTTCTTC	CASSEALLWGSDNEQFF
-	TRBJ2-5	TRBV25-1	-	TGTGCCAGCAGTGAATATAAAGGACAGCAAGAGACCCAGTACTTC	CASSEYKGQQETQYF
-	TRBJ2-1	TRBV5-1	-	TGCGCCAGCAGCTTGGCCTCCGCCCGGGGGTCCTCCTACAATGAGCAGTTCTTC	CASSLASARGSSYNEQFF
few	TRBJ1-2	TRBV29-1	-	TGCAGCGTTGAAGCGGGGCCCGCCTTC	CSVEAGPAF
-	TRBJ2-3	TRBV25-1	-	TGTGCCAGCAGTGAATTAGGGACCTCTGATACGCAGTATTTT	CASSELGTSDTQYF
-	TRBJ2-7	TRBV7-8	TRBD2	TGTGCCAGCAACGAACTAGCGGGAGGGCCTTACGAGCAGTACTTC	CASNELAGGPYEQYF
few	TRBJ2-7	TRBV20-1	TRBD2	TGCAGTGCTAGAGATAATAATAGCGGGAGGCAGTACTTC	CSARDNNSGRQYF
-	TRBJ2-6	TRBV6-1	-	TGTGCCAGCAACCACAGGGTGCTCTCTGGGGCCAACGTCCTGACTTTC	CASNHRVLSGANVLTF
-	TRBJ2-7	TRBV20-1	TRBD2	TGCAGTGCTAGAGGGAGCGGGGGCGGCAACTACGAGCAGTACTTC	CSARGSGGGNYEQYF
-	TRBJ1-3	TRBV12-3/TRBV12-4	-	TGTGCCAGCAACCAGGGAAAGGGAAACACCATATATTTT	CASNQGKGNTIYF
few	TRBJ2-2	TRBV11-1	TRBD1	TGTGCCAGCAGCTTATTGGTCCCGAGGACAGGGAAGAGCACCGGGGAGCTGTTTTTT	CASSLLVPRTGKSTGELFF
-	TRBJ2-3	TRBV7-2	-	TGTGCCAGCAGCTTAGGTGTGGAGAGGGCGATGGGGCAGTATTTT	CASSLGVERAMGQYF
-	TRBJ2-1	TRBV30	-	TGTGCCTGGATGGCCCACAACAAGTATGGGGCTGGTGAGCAGTTCTTC	CAWMAHNKYGAGEQFF
few	TRBJ2-7	TRBV3-1	TRBD1	TGTGCCAGCAGCCCTAGTCCGACAGGGCTCTACGAGCAGTACTTC	CASSPSPTGLYEQYF
-	TRBJ2-2	TRBV20-1	-	TGCAGTGCTAGAACTTACATTCTCGGGGAGCTGTTTTTT	CSARTYILGELFF
few	TRBJ2-6	TRBV12-3/TRBV12-4	TRBD1	TGTGCCAGCAGCCCACAGGGGCGACCCTCTGGGGCCAACGTCCTGACTTTC	CASSPQGRPSGANVLTF
many	TRBJ2-5	TRBV20-1	-	TGCAGTGCTAGAGTTGTGCCAGACAGTATGGGGACCCAGTACTTC	CSARVVPDSMGTQYF
many	TRBJ2-3	TRBV7-9	-	TGTGCCAGCAGCTTAGACGGCACAGATACGCAGTATTTT	CASSLDGTDTQYF
once	TRBJ2-1	TRBV18	-	TGTGCCAGCTCACCAGTCTCTGGATTTTACAATGAGCAGTTCTTC	CASSPVSGFYNEQFF
few	TRBJ2-3	TRBV9	-	TGTGCCAGCAGCGTTATAGGGGCGGCAGATACGCAGTATTTT	CASSVIGAADTQYF
-	TRBJ2-1	TRBV5-1	-	TGCGCCAGCAGCAGCACAGGGGGACTAAATGAGCAGTTCTTC	CASSSTGGLNEQFF
few	TRBJ1-1	TRBV24-1	-	TGTGCCACCAGTGAGGGGCCCACTGAAGCTTTCTTT	CATSEGPTEAFF
few	TRBJ1-2	TRBV6-1	-	TGTGCCAGCAGTCGCGGGCGGGGGGCAGGTGGTGGCTACACCTTC	CASSRGRGAGGGYTF
few	TRBJ1-1	TRBV7-2	-	TGTGCCAGCAGCTTAAAACCGTGGGCCATGAACACTGAAGCTTTCTTT	CASSLKPWAMNTEAFF
-	TRBJ2-2	TRBV7-9	TRBD1	TGTGCCAGCAGCCCGGGACAGGCGACCACCGGGGAGCTGTTTTTT	CASSPGQATTGELFF
-	TRBJ2-1	TRBV6-2/TRBV6-3	TRBD2	TGTGCCAGCAGTTCCCCGGGACTAGCAGATACCAATGAGCAGTTCTTC	CASSSPGLADTNEQFF
few	TRBJ2-3	TRBV12-3/TRBV12-4	-	TGTGCCAGCAGTTTAAGGAGGGGTGGGCACACAGATACGCAGTATTTT	CASSLRRGGHTDTQYF
few	TRBJ2-6	TRBV29-1	-	TGCAGCGCCGCAGCCCGGAGGGGCTCTGGGGCCAACGTCCTGACTTTC	CSAAARRGSGANVLTF
-	TRBJ2-5	TRBV24-1	TRBD1	TGTGCCACCAGTGACCCAGGGGGTGGGGAGACCCAGTACTTC	CATSDPGGGETQYF
-	TRBJ1-1	TRBV5-1	-	TGCGCCAGCAGCCAAGGGTGGGGCACTGAAGCTTTCTTT	CASSQGWGTEAFF
-	TRBJ2-7	TRBV10-3	-	TGTGCCATCACCCTGGACAGGGAGGGGGAGCAGTACTTC	CAITLDREGEQYF
-	TRBJ1-1	TRBV11-2	-	TGTGCCAGCAGCTTGGGAGGGTGGCTGGAGAACACTGAAGCTTTCTTT	CASSLGGWLENTEAFF
few	TRBJ2-1	TRBV5-1	TRBD1	TGCGCCAGCAGCGGGACAGTGAGCTCCTACAATGAGCAGTTCTTC	CASSGTVSSYNEQFF
-	TRBJ2-3	TRBV29-1	-	TGCAGCGTTGAACCAGCGGGTAGCACAGATACGCAGTATTTT	CSVEPAGSTDTQYF